This entry lists 20 T cell receptor beta chains sequenced from one sample in a study of glioma-infiltrating T cells. Amplification of TCR alpha and beta CDR3 regions from RNA used iRepertoire nested multiplex PCR. TCRdb itself ran the multiplex PCR reads through MiXCR, one entry per CDR3 protein. Among around 390,000 distinct CDR3 sequences listed, roughly two fifths were seen once. Sequenced material: glioma tissue, nonneoplastic brain tissue, or PBMCs (not recorded which). The source of these receptors is a human donor with low-grade glioma or glioblastoma, undergoing nonglioma brain surgery, or in good health (not recorded which).

In the case of this clonotype: One end of the junction fails to match germline, which may point to a read error. This chain uses TRBV6-4 with TRBJ1-2; 8 nucleotides line up with TRBD1. Germline values: CDR1 MRHNA, CDR2 SNTAGT. The CDR3 is made up of 15 amino acids. The CDR3 DNA sequence: TGTGCCAGCAGTGAGTCGACAGGGGAGGGCTATGACTACACCTTC. It yields the protein CASSESTGEGYDYTF.

This clonotype was found many times. The chain employs TRBV20-1 and TRBJ2-7, with D tentatively TRBD1 (6 bases). The CDR3 consists of 12 residues. V lost 2 bases to trimming and J lost 5 bases, with 10 bases between them. Germline CDR1 DFQATT, CDR2 SNEGSKA (reference sequence). The CDR3 nucleotides read TGCAGTGCTAGAAGGGGGTTGGACGAGCAGTACTTC. This translates into CSARRGLDEQYF.

In its sample, this clonotype was seen once. A read error may explain this, as a much larger clone is one base away. The conserved final phenylalanine or tryptophan is absent from the CDR3, which likely points to a read error. The J gene is TRBJ2-7, the V gene TRBV7-9, with D unclear. Trimming left V 5 bases short and J 2 bases short, with 13 bases between. From germline, CDR1 is SEHNR and CDR2 FQNEAQ (reference sequence). This CDR3 region has 14 residues. The CDR3 nucleotides are TGTGCCAGCAGCACCCCAGGACGGGCCTACGAGCAGTACCTC. Translated, it gives CASSTPGRAYEQYL.

The rearrangement uses TRBV28 and TRBJ2-6; D is possibly TRBD1 (5 bases). Trimming removed 2 bases at V and 0 bases at J, with 8 bases between. The CDR3 is 16 amino acids. The germline gives CDR1 MDHEN, CDR2 SYDVKM. CDR3 amino acids: CASSLDSNSGANVLTF. In DNA form, the CDR3 reads TGTGCCAGCAGTTTAGACAGCAACTCTGGGGCCAACGTCCTGACTTTC.

In its sample, this clonotype was seen a few times. The rearrangement joins TRBV20-1 to TRBJ2-2; D ambiguous. The CDR3 runs 13 residues. The germline CDR1 and CDR2 sequences are DFQATT and SNEGSKA (reference sequence). V gave up 4 bases and J gave up 3 bases, with 9 bases separating them. The CDR3 bases are TGCAGTGCTAAGAGTGGGGACACCGGGGAGCTGTTTTTT. This codes for CSAKSGDTGELFF.

This clonotype was recorded a few times. This chain joins TRBV6-2 or TRBV6-3 and TRBJ2-3; D is undetermined. V lost 7 bases and J 2 bases, leaving 13 bases between the germline ends. The CDR3 has 14 residues. Germline loops: CDR1 MNHEY, CDR2 SVGEGT. CDR3 region: CASTARPATDTQYF. The DNA of the CDR3 is TGTGCCAGCACCGCCCGTCCGGCCACAGATACGCAGTATTTT.

This rearrangement joins TRBV12-3 or TRBV12-4 to TRBJ2-4; TRBD1 aligns across 8 bases. After removal of 1 base from V and 0 bases from J, the junction contained 5 bases not matched to a gene. The CDR3 extends over 17 amino acids. CDR3 sequence: CASSLVRGLLAKNIQYF. As DNA, the CDR3 is TGTGCCAGCAGTTTAGTCAGGGGGCTCCTAGCCAAAAACATTCAGTACTTC.

This sequence joins TRBV2 and TRBJ1-2; no reliable D call. V shed 6 bases and J shed 8 bases, with 19 bases lying between them. The CDR3 spans 14 residues. Per the germline V gene, CDR1 is SNHLY and CDR2 is FYNNEI. The CDR3 DNA is TGTGCCAGCAGGCCCTCGGCGCGGGGAAAAGGCTACACCTTC. Translated: CASRPSARGKGYTF.

This clonotype was observed once. This clone may be a read error of a much larger clone one base away. The chain is built from TRBV7-2 and TRBJ1-5; no clear D. V was shortened by 8 bases and J by 3 bases, with 8 bases between the two germline ends. CDR3 size: 12 residues. CDR1 and CDR2 (germline): SGHTA, FQGNSA. The CDR3 spells CASGATNQPQHF. The CDR3 DNA follows: TGTGCCAGCGGCGCAACCAATCAGCCCCAGCATTTT.

The chain is built from TRBV7-3 and TRBJ2-3, with no clear D. From germline, CDR1 is SGHTA and CDR2 FQGTGA. The CDR3 contains 15 residues. Trimming stripped 0 bases from V and 3 bases from J, with 10 bases between. CDR3 nucleotide sequence: TGTGCCAGCAGCTTAACAAACTACTTGACAGATACGCAGTATTTT. Protein product: CASSLTNYLTDTQYF.

Points on this clonotype: A much bigger clone sits one base away, suggesting this may be a read error. The rearrangement uses TRBV20-1 and TRBJ2-1; TRBD2 might be the D (5 bases). The CDR3 is 19 amino acids. Trimming shortened V by 2 bases and J by 0 bases, and 23 bases separated the two germline ends. The V gene's germline CDR1 is DFQATT and CDR2 SNEGSKA (reference sequence). CDR3 nucleotides: TGCAGTGCTAGATTTTTCGAGCTAGAGGGCTATAGCTCCTACAATGAGCAGTTCTTC. It yields the protein CSARFFELEGYSSYNEQFF.

This clonotype was seen once. The rearrangement joins TRBV4-1 to TRBJ1-4; TRBD1 is a possible D gene (6 bases). The germline V and J ends were trimmed by 3 bases and 3 bases, with 14 bases remaining between them. The CDR3 is 16 residues long. CDR1 is MGHRA and CDR2 is YSYEKL in the germline V gene. The CDR3 is CASSHMNRVPNEKLFF. CDR3 sequence (DNA): TGCGCCAGCAGCCACATGAACAGGGTCCCTAATGAAAAACTGTTTTTT.

V usage is TRBV7-2 and J usage is TRBJ2-1, with 9 bases that match TRBD1. The CDR3 is made up of 15 amino acids. Per germline, CDR1 SGHTA and CDR2 FQGNSA. The V segment lost 5 bases and the J segment 3 bases; nucleotides outside the gene matches: 5. This CDR3 reads CASSPTDRGYNEQFF. The CDR3 bases are TGTGCCAGCAGCCCGACGGACAGGGGCTACAATGAGCAGTTCTTC.

The rearrangement uses TRBV7-2 and TRBJ1-2, with 11 bases aligning to TRBD1. Trimming removed 8 bases from V and 8 bases from J; junction bases left unmatched: 4. This CDR3 comprises 12 residues. Looked up from germline, CDR1 is SGHTA and CDR2 is FQGNSA. The CDR3 protein is CASGQGARGYTF. The DNA of the CDR3 is TGTGCCAGCGGACAGGGGGCGCGGGGCTACACCTTC.

The rearrangement uses TRBV12-3 or TRBV12-4 and TRBJ2-5; D is unclear. This CDR3 region has 14 residues. The V and J ends lost 5 bases and 5 bases respectively, with 15 bases between them. In DNA, the CDR3 is TGTGCCAGCAGTCCCGGTGGCGGCCAGGAGACCCAGTACTTC. Residues: CASSPGGGQETQYF.

V gene TRBV28 combines with J gene TRBJ2-1; D unresolved. CDR1 and CDR2 (germline): MDHEN, SYDVKM. The CDR3 is made up of 17 amino acids. Between the trimmed V and J ends, which lost 5 bases and 0 bases, there was a span of 17 bases. The CDR3 sequence is CASSPPGPLSSYNEQFF. CDR3 bases: TGTGCCAGCAGTCCCCCCGGGCCCTTAAGCTCCTACAATGAGCAGTTCTTC.

Concerning this clonotype itself: A junction end diverges from the germline sequence, so it may reflect a read error. This sequence joins TRBV20-1 and TRBJ1-2; the D is unclear. CDR1 and CDR2 (germline): DFQATT, SNEGSKA (reference sequence). The CDR3 spans 14 residues. CDR3 nucleotides: TGCAGTGCTAGAGTGGGTAACCAGCGGTATGGCCACACCTTC. Amino acid sequence: CSARVGNQRYGHTF.

The chain combines TRBV6-5 with TRBJ2-1; 7 positions agree with TRBD1. Germline CDR1 and CDR2: MNHEY and SVGAGI. The CDR3 sequence is 13 residues long. V shed 1 base, J shed 14 bases, and the junction held 8 bases outside the gene matches. The CDR3 bases are TGTGCCAGCAGTTACTTGAACGGACAGGTGGAGTTCTTC. Encoded protein: CASSYLNGQVEFF.

This clonotype was seen a few times. The chain links TRBV4-1 to TRBJ2-1, with 13 bases matching TRBD2. V gave up 5 bases and J gave up 9 bases; unmatched junction bases: 10. Germline CDR1 reads MGHRA; CDR2 reads YSYEKL. The CDR3 spans 16 residues. For the CDR3, the DNA is TGCGCCAGCAGCACTCGACTAGCGGGAGGCGCGGGTGAGCAGTTCTTC. Its translation is CASSTRLAGGAGEQFF.

This clonotype was detected only a few times. The genes are TRBV28 and TRBJ2-5, with D tentatively TRBD2 (6 bases). Germline loops: CDR1 MDHEN, CDR2 SYDVKM. The V and J ends lost 3 bases and 2 bases respectively, with 19 bases between them. CDR3 size: 17 residues. CDR3 DNA: TGTGCCAGCAGTTTTGGTATTGGGGGGACCTCACAAGAGACCCAGTACTTC. This encodes CASSFGIGGTSQETQYF.